The 32 T cell receptor beta chains below all came from one sample that was sequenced in a study of cytomegalovirus exposure and HLA in healthy donors. Use of 60 Vbeta and 13 Jbeta primers characterized the PCR. The table came from immunoSEQ multiplex PCR; TCRdb's copy has only in-frame clones and leaves some out. The sample shows about 200,000 clones, about four fifths of them seen only once. The sequencing sample was made of PBMCs. The receptor source for this set is a woman younger than 30 in good health and CMV-seronegative.

The chain joins TRBV28 to TRBJ1-1; 8 nucleotides agree with TRBD1. CDR1 MDHEN and CDR2 SYDVKM come from the germline V gene. This CDR3 comprises 15 residues. With 5 bases clipped from V and 3 bases from J, the junction kept 8 bases outside the gene matches. CDR3 loop: CASSPDRGRHTEAFF. CDR3 nucleotide sequence: TGTGCCAGCAGTCCTGACAGGGGCCGGCACACTGAAGCTTTCTTT.

This rearrangement joins TRBV9 to TRBJ2-1; D is unclear. V was cut by 3 bases and J by 0 bases, with 16 bases left in between. Germline V gene sequence: CDR1 SGDLS, CDR2 YYNGEE. The CDR3 has 17 residues. The CDR3 reads CASSGPVAAASYNEQFF. The CDR3, as DNA: TGTGCCAGCAGCGGCCCCGTGGCGGCCGCCTCCTACAATGAGCAGTTCTTC.

Remarks on this clone: Its ends do not fully match the called genes, so a read error is possible. CDR3 bases: TGTTCCAGCAGCTTACTGGCTAGCGGGAGGGCCGCTTCCAATGAGCAGTTCTTC. It is translated as CSSSLLASGRAASNEQFF. The chain is built from TRBV7-9 and TRBJ2-1; 12 bases are shared with TRBD2. The CDR3 is 18 residues long. The germline CDR1 and CDR2 sequences are SEHNR and FQNEAQ (reference sequence).

V is TRBV30 and J is TRBJ2-3; 9 bases map to TRBD1. The trim removed 1 base at V and 10 bases at J, leaving 6 bases unmatched. The CDR3 runs 13 residues. Looked up from germline, CDR1 is GTSNPN and CDR2 is SVGIG (reference sequence). The CDR3 sequence is CAWSDTGGSAQYF. As DNA, the CDR3 is TGTGCCTGGAGTGATACAGGGGGCTCAGCGCAGTATTTT.

The chain is built from TRBV4-3 and TRBJ1-1; 7 positions match TRBD1. The CDR3 runs to 13 residues. The trim removed 0 bases at V and 11 bases at J, leaving 6 bases unmatched. Germline V gene data show CDR1 as LGHNA and CDR2 as YSLEER. The CDR3: CASSQEQGRRAFF. CDR3 nucleotides: TGCGCCAGCAGCCAAGAACAGGGGAGGAGGGCTTTCTTT.

This clone was counted a single time. This rearrangement joins TRBV18 to TRBJ2-5; 10 bases map to TRBD1. CDR1 and CDR2 (germline): KGHSH, LQKENI. V lost 4 bases and J lost 4; bases outside the gene matches: 6. The CDR3 totals 15 residues. CDR3 bases: TGTGCCAGCTCACGGGGACAGGGGCCCCCAGAGACCCAGTACTTC. Its protein product is CASSRGQGPPETQYF.

This sequence joins TRBV30 and TRBJ2-1; unclear D gene. This CDR3 is 14 amino acids long. Germline V gives CDR1 GTSNPN, CDR2 SVGIG (reference sequence). The ends were cut back, 0 bases at V and 9 bases at J, with 15 bases in the middle. The CDR3 is CAWSVLQVQAEQFF. The CDR3 DNA sequence: TGTGCCTGGAGTGTACTTCAGGTTCAAGCTGAGCAGTTCTTC. The whole variable domain, filled in from reference TRBV30 and TRBJ2-1, reads SQTIHQWPATLVQPVGSPLSLECTVEGTSNPNLYWYRQAAGRGLQLLFYSVGIGQISSEVPQNLSASRPQDRQFILSSKKLLLSDSGFYLCAWSVLQVQAEQFFGPGTRLTVL.

CDR3 nucleotide sequence: TGTGCCTGGATGACCGGGACTAGCGGGAGTCGGCAGTTCTTC. Its translation is CAWMTGTSGSRQFF. The rearrangement links TRBV30 to TRBJ2-1; 14 bases map to TRBD2. This CDR3 is 14 amino acids long. Germline CDR1 GTSNPN, CDR2 SVGIG (reference sequence). J lost 12 bases, V lost 4 bases, and 8 bases had no gene match. Full variable domain (outside the CDR3, taken from reference TRBV30 and TRBJ2-1): SQTIHQWPATLVQPVGSPLSLECTVEGTSNPNLYWYRQAAGRGLQLLFYSVGIGQISSEVPQNLSASRPQDRQFILSSKKLLLSDSGFYLCAWMTGTSGSRQFFGPGTRLTVL.

This clone turned up a few times. The rearrangement joins TRBV6-1 to TRBJ2-7, with a tentative D call TRBD2 (5 bases). Germline CDR1 reads MNHNS; CDR2 reads SASEGT. V lost 7 bases and J lost 3, with 7 bases in between. The CDR3 runs to 11 residues. The CDR3 DNA follows: TGTGCCAGCACTCGGGGCTACGAGCAGTACTTC. Residues: CASTRGYEQYF.

The rearrangement joins TRBV28 to TRBJ2-1; possibly TRBD2 for D (6 bases). Germline values: CDR1 MDHEN, CDR2 SYDVKM. This CDR3 is built from 14 residues. Trimming cost V 7 bases and J 0 bases, with 10 bases left between them. CDR3 in DNA: TGTGCCAGCACTCGGGGGACCTCCTACAATGAGCAGTTCTTC. Translating gives CASTRGTSYNEQFF.

V is TRBV9 and J is TRBJ2-2, with TRBD2 identical over 8 bases. Per the germline V gene, CDR1 is SGDLS and CDR2 is YYNGEE. CDR3 size: 15 residues. The J segment lost 5 bases and the V segment lost 3 bases, leaving 6 bases of the junction unmatched. The chain's CDR3 is CASSGQVAGTGELFF. Here the CDR3 DNA reads TGTGCCAGCAGCGGCCAAGTAGCGGGGACCGGGGAGCTGTTTTTT.

This clone was counted only a few times. The chain recombines TRBV6-6 with TRBJ2-1; 10 nucleotides match TRBD2. The CDR3 runs 16 residues. Per the germline V gene, CDR1 is MNHNY and CDR2 is SVGAGI (reference sequence). Trimming cost V 5 bases and J 10 bases; bases outside gene matches: 14. CDR3 nucleotides: TGTGCCAGCAGTCCACCTAGCGGGAGAGGCGTTCGGGAGCAGTTCTTC. Translation gives CASSPPSGRGVREQFF.

The V gene is TRBV29-1, the J gene TRBJ2-1; TRBD2 matches at 12 bases. The CDR3 is 16 residues long. The germline V gene encodes CDR1 SQVTM and CDR2 ANQGSEA. The V and J ends lost 7 bases and 5 bases, in that order; junction bases with no gene match: 12. The CDR3: CSAWSSGRVRNNEQFF. CDR3 sequence (DNA): TGCAGCGCATGGTCTAGCGGGAGGGTTAGGAACAATGAGCAGTTCTTC.

A few counts support this clone. The chain has TRBV5-6 and TRBJ2-7, with 9 bases matching TRBD2. The germline V gene has CDR1 SGHDT and CDR2 YYEEEE. CDR3 size: 14 residues. The trim removed 4 bases at V and 5 bases at J, leaving 7 bases unmatched. The CDR3 sequence: CASSLGLARHEQYF. The CDR3 DNA reads as TGTGCCAGCAGCCTCGGACTAGCGAGGCACGAGCAGTACTTC.

The V call is TRBV18, the J call TRBJ2-1; TRBD2 matches 16 bases. This CDR3 region has 16 residues. The J segment lost 5 bases and the V segment lost 6 bases, leaving 4 bases of the junction unmatched. CDR1 and CDR2 (germline): KGHSH, LQKENI. CDR3 DNA sequence: TGTGCCAGCTCCACCGGGACTAGCGGGAGGGACAATGAGCAGTTCTTC. Protein product: CASSTGTSGRDNEQFF.

The J gene is TRBJ2-2, the V gene TRBV5-1, with 10 bases fitting TRBD2. The germline CDR1 and CDR2 sequences are SGHRS and YFSETQ. Unmatched junction bases numbered 8, after V lost 1 base and J lost 11 bases. This CDR3 has 15 residues. The CDR3 DNA reads TGCGCCAGCAGCTTGTCTCTAGCGGGAGCGGTCGAGCTGTTTTTT. It specifies CASSLSLAGAVELFF.

The CDR3 DNA is TGCGCCAGCAGTGAGGAGGGTTTCGCTGAAGCTTTCTTT. Its protein is CASSEEGFAEAFF. This chain connects TRBV10-2 to TRBJ1-1; D is unclear. The CDR3 loop spans 13 amino acids. Germline-derived CDR1 and CDR2 are WSHSY and SAAADI. Trimming shortened V by 2 bases and J by 6 bases, and 10 bases separated the two germline ends.

The chain has TRBV30 and TRBJ2-1, with TRBD1 identical over 10 bases. V shed 4 bases and J 2 bases; nucleotides not matched to a gene: 5. CDR3 length: 15 amino acids. Per the germline V gene, CDR1 is GTSNPN and CDR2 is SVGIG (reference sequence). CDR3 nucleotides: TGTGCCTGGACTGACAGGGGGCAAGCCTACAATGAGCAGTTCTTC. This encodes CAWTDRGQAYNEQFF.

The V gene is TRBV11-3, the J gene TRBJ1-4; TRBD1 agrees at 7 bases. CDR1 and CDR2 (germline): SGHNT, YENEEA. Trimming at V came to 4 bases and at J to 5 bases, leaving 10 bases not matched to a gene. This CDR3 spans 16 amino acids. DNA of the CDR3: TGTGCCAGCAGCTCACGTCGGGGACAGCCAAATGAAAAACTGTTTTTT. This gives the protein CASSSRRGQPNEKLFF. Full variable domain (missing parts from reference TRBV11-3 and TRBJ1-4): EAGVVQSPRYKIIEKKQPVAFWCNPISGHNTLYWYLQNLGQGPELLIRYENEEAVDDSQLPKDRFSAERLKGVDSTLKIQPAELGDSAVYLCASSSRRGQPNEKLFFGSGTQLSVL.

The chain links TRBV27 to TRBJ2-7; D may be TRBD2 (6 bases). Germline-derived CDR1 and CDR2 are MNHEY and SMNVEV (reference sequence). This CDR3 region has 15 residues. Between the trimmed V and J ends, which lost 2 bases and 5 bases, there was a span of 16 bases. The CDR3 loop is CASSLAAGRTDEQYV. CDR3 sequence (DNA): TGTGCCAGCAGTTTAGCGGCGGGGCGGACGGACGAGCAGTACGTC.

The chain employs TRBV9 and TRBJ2-1; 7 bases are a match to TRBD1. Trimming at V came to 7 bases and at J to 0 bases, leaving 13 bases not matched to a gene. Germline values: CDR1 SGDLS, CDR2 YYNGEE. CDR3 size: 17 residues. The CDR3 region has the DNA TGTGCCAGCGGAGTGACAGGGCAGGCGGTCTCCTACAATGAGCAGTTCTTC. This gives the protein CASGVTGQAVSYNEQFF. The full variable domain, completed using reference TRBV9 and TRBJ2-1, is DSGVTQTPKHLITATGQRVTLRCSPRSGDLSVYWYQQSLDQGLQFLIQYYNGEERAKGNILERFSAQQFPDLHSELNLSSLELGDSALYFCASGVTGQAVSYNEQFFGPGTRLTVL.

The V and J genes are TRBV11-2 and TRBJ2-3, with D perhaps matching TRBD1 (6 bases). Germline V gene sequence: CDR1 SGHAT, CDR2 FQNNGV. V lost 2 bases, J lost 2 bases, and 11 bases lay in between. This CDR3 is built from 15 residues. The CDR3 reads CASSLRQADTDTQYF. The CDR3 nucleotides read TGTGCCAGCAGCTTAAGACAGGCGGACACAGATACGCAGTATTTT.

The genes are TRBV6-4 and TRBJ2-3, with D tentatively TRBD2 (6 bases). This CDR3 region has 15 residues. V was trimmed by 6 bases and J by 1 base, leaving 14 bases between them. The germline gives CDR1 MRHNA, CDR2 SNTAGT. The CDR3 reads CASSPYGGGTDTQYF. As DNA, the CDR3 is TGTGCCAGCAGCCCTTATGGCGGGGGCACAGATACGCAGTATTTT.

This chain joins TRBV5-8 and TRBJ1-2, with a possible D match to TRBD1 (6 bases). Trimming cost V 5 bases and J 4 bases, with 24 bases left between them. The CDR3 sequence is 17 residues long. CDR1 is SGHTS, CDR2 YDEGEE, per germline. The CDR3 here is CASRPTGPRAQFYGYTF. The CDR3 DNA follows: TGTGCCAGCAGGCCGACAGGCCCCCGCGCTCAATTCTATGGCTACACCTTC.

This chain's CDR3 is CASSVKKGHQILSGNTIYF. Here the CDR3 DNA reads TGTGCCAGCAGCGTAAAAAAGGGGCACCAAATTCTCTCTGGAAACACCATATATTTT. V gene TRBV9 combines with J gene TRBJ1-3; D perhaps matches TRBD1 (5 bases). Trimming removed 1 base from V and 0 bases from J, with 20 bases in between. CDR3 size: 19 residues. Germline lookup yields CDR1 SGDLS and CDR2 YYNGEE.

This chain links TRBV2 with TRBJ2-4; 7 nucleotides align to TRBD1. The junction had 1 base not matched to a gene; V was cut back by 4 bases and J by 7 bases. The CDR3 totals 12 residues. Germline V gene lookup returns CDR1 SNHLY and CDR2 FYNNEI. The CDR3 is CASSGDSNIQYF. CDR3 coding DNA: TGTGCCAGCAGTGGGGACAGTAACATTCAGTACTTC.

The V gene is TRBV6-1, the J gene TRBJ1-2; 7 bases line up with TRBD1. This CDR3 contains 15 residues. Germline CDR1 is MNHNS and CDR2 is SASEGT. Trimming removed 5 bases from V and 3 bases from J; junction bases left unmatched: 9. The CDR3, as DNA: TGTGCCAGCAGTCCTAGGGACAGTACCTACTATGGCTACACCTTC. Translated: CASSPRDSTYYGYTF.

The chain is built from TRBV19 and TRBJ1-2; 11 nucleotides line up with TRBD1. The V gene's germline CDR1 is LNHDA and CDR2 SQIVND (reference sequence). This CDR3 is 19 amino acids long. V lost 2 bases and J lost 2; bases outside the gene matches: 13. DNA for the CDR3: TGTGCCAGTAGTATACCGTTTGAGGGACAGGGGGACTTCAACTATGGCTACACCTTC. The encoded protein is CASSIPFEGQGDFNYGYTF. The entire variable domain, with the rest obtained from reference TRBV19 and TRBJ1-2, is as follows: DGGITQSPKYLFRKEGQNVTLSCEQNLNHDAMYWYRQDPGQGLRLIYYSQIVNDFQKGDIAEGYSVSREKKESFPLTVTSAQKNPTAFYLCASSIPFEGQGDFNYGYTFGSGTRLTVV.

The rearrangement links TRBV7-9 to TRBJ2-3; D might be TRBD2 (6 bases). Germline CDR1 SEHNR, CDR2 FQNEAQ (reference sequence). There are 14 residues in the CDR3. Trimming took off 3 bases at V and 10 bases at J, with 17 bases between the two ends. CDR3 amino acids: CASSLPPGLNAQYF. CDR3 bases: TGTGCCAGCAGCTTGCCCCCGGGACTCAATGCGCAGTATTTT.

The chain uses TRBV28 and TRBJ2-7; 12 bases agree with TRBD2. Germline CDR1 is MDHEN and CDR2 is SYDVKM. Trimming removed 5 bases from V and 3 bases from J; junction bases left unmatched: 5. The CDR3 loop spans 15 amino acids. CDR3 in amino acids: CASSLPTSGSYEQYF. CDR3 nucleotides: TGTGCCAGCAGTCTCCCGACTAGCGGGAGCTACGAGCAGTACTTC.

This clone was found a few times. The J gene is TRBJ1-2, the V gene TRBV4-1; 7 bases fit TRBD1. The CDR3 consists of 16 residues. The germline V gene encodes CDR1 MGHRA and CDR2 YSYEKL. Germline trimming cut 0 bases from V and 4 bases from J; bases unmatched to any gene: 8. CDR3: CASSQEGQGEFYGYTF. In DNA, the CDR3 is TGCGCCAGCAGCCAAGAGGGCCAGGGGGAATTCTATGGCTACACCTTC.

The chain recombines TRBV7-9 with TRBJ1-4, with TRBD1 identical over 7 bases. The CDR3 consists of 19 residues. V lost 5 bases, J lost 7 bases, and 22 bases stayed unmatched. In germline, CDR1 is SEHNR, CDR2 FQNEAQ (reference sequence). CDR3 bases: TGTGCCAGCAGCCAACCGGACAGGCCGAACCTCGGGCGTGGTGAAAAACTGTTTTTT. Its protein is CASSQPDRPNLGRGEKLFF.